Following are 30 T cell receptor beta chains from one sample sequenced in a study of identical twins listed by TCRdb under 2016. Libraries were constructed by 5' RACE. Instrument used: Illumina HiSeq 2000. Clones were called with MiXCR by TCRdb after fastp trimmed the public reads at Q25, and only in-frame beta chains were retained. A single entry per CDR3 protein holds the most common genes and DNA from its merged rows. The sample profile shows approximately 230,000 distinct CDR3 sequences; roughly an eighth of them were found once. The ten biggest clones cover around 8.9% of the sample. Sequencing used memory (CD45RO+) T cells sorted from blood. In the paper's terms, the cell subset or site label means: CD45RO+ enriched T cells. All receptors come from a woman aged 18-35 years in good health.

The V and J genes are TRBV10-3 and TRBJ1-1; no reliable D call. This CDR3 comprises 15 residues. Trimming took 7 bases from V and 1 from J, leaving 16 bases between them. Looked up from germline, CDR1 is ENHRY and CDR2 is SYGVKD. The CDR3 sequence: CAITDPGQGNTEAFF. The DNA for the CDR3 is TGTGCCATCACTGACCCGGGCCAAGGGAACACTGAAGCTTTCTTT.

The V and J genes are TRBV5-6 and TRBJ2-3; 7 bases map to TRBD2. The CDR3 runs 16 residues. The trim removed 4 bases at V and 5 bases at J, leaving 13 bases unmatched. Germline V gene lookup returns CDR1 SGHDT and CDR2 YYEEEE. This chain's CDR3 is CASSTRRLARQDTQYF. For the CDR3, the DNA is TGTGCCAGCAGCACGAGGCGACTAGCCCGGCAAGATACGCAGTATTTT.

The chain combines TRBV12-3 or TRBV12-4 with TRBJ2-7; no definite D call. Trimming removed 3 bases at V and 2 bases at J, with 8 bases between. CDR3 length equals 13 residues. This chain's CDR3 is CASSFRPTYEQYF. The CDR3 bases are TGTGCCAGCAGTTTTAGGCCCACCTACGAGCAGTACTTC.

This clonotype was counted between two and nine times. The chain uses TRBV20-1 and TRBJ2-5; 7 bases align to TRBD1. The junction had 3 bases not matched to a gene; V was cut back by 1 base and J by 4 bases. Per the germline V gene, CDR1 is DFQATT and CDR2 is SNEGSKA (reference sequence). The CDR3 extends over 13 amino acids. CDR3 amino acids: CSARAWTGETQYF. DNA for the CDR3: TGCAGTGCTAGAGCTTGGACAGGAGAGACCCAGTACTTC.

In its sample, this clonotype was seen many times. The chain joins TRBV5-1 to TRBJ1-6, with D unclear. Germline-derived CDR1 and CDR2 are SGHRS and YFSETQ. Trimming removed 4 bases from V and 6 bases from J, with 20 bases in between. The CDR3 extends over 17 amino acids. CDR3 residues: CASSTSSGVAFNSPLHF. In DNA, the CDR3 is TGCGCCAGCAGCACCTCTAGCGGGGTAGCCTTTAATTCACCCCTCCACTTT.

The chain employs TRBV3-1 and TRBJ1-1; no clear D gene. Germline assignment: CDR1 LGHDT and CDR2 YNNKEL (reference sequence). V was shortened by 6 bases and J by 5 bases, with 19 bases between the two germline ends. The CDR3 is 15 residues long. CDR3 loop: CASRQLLGGRTEAFF. The CDR3 bases are TGTGCCAGCAGACAACTACTGGGAGGCAGGACTGAAGCTTTCTTT.

CDR3 loop: CATRQGGYGYTF. CDR3 bases: TGTGCCACCCGACAGGGGGGCTATGGCTACACCTTC. The V call is TRBV19, the J call TRBJ1-2; 9 bases map to TRBD1. J was trimmed by 4 bases and V by 10 bases; bases with no gene match: 4. Germline V gene lookup returns CDR1 LNHDA and CDR2 SQIVND (reference sequence). This CDR3 comprises 12 residues. Using reference TRBV19 and TRBJ1-2 for the parts outside the CDR3, the full variable domain is DGGITQSPKYLFRKEGQNVTLSCEQNLNHDAMYWYRQDPGQGLRLIYYSQIVNDFQKGDIAEGYSVSREKKESFPLTVTSAQKNPTAFYLCATRQGGYGYTFGSGTRLTVV.

In this sample, this clonotype turned up many times. This chain joins TRBV12-3 or TRBV12-4 and TRBJ2-1; possible D gene TRBD2, 6 bases. This CDR3 comprises 14 residues. V lost 4 bases and J 8 bases, leaving 15 bases between the germline ends. The CDR3 nucleotides are TGTGCCAGCAGTTCGGGACTCCTGAACGATGAGCAGTTCTTC. Amino acid sequence: CASSSGLLNDEQFF.

V gene TRBV11-2 combines with J gene TRBJ2-7; D gene uncertain. The CDR3 consists of 12 residues. V dropped 1 base and J dropped 9 bases, with 10 bases sitting between them. CDR1 and CDR2 from the germline V gene are SGHAT and FQNNGV. DNA for the CDR3: TGTGCCAGCAGCTTAGTGGACGGACGGCAGTACTTC. Its protein product is CASSLVDGRQYF. Based on the CDR3 plus reference TRBV11-2 and TRBJ2-7, the full variable domain is EAGVAQSPRYKIIEKRQSVAFWCNPISGHATLYWYQQILGQGPKLLIQFQNNGVVDDSQLPKDRFSAERLKGVDSTLKIQPAKLEDSAVYLCASSLVDGRQYFGPGTRLTVT.

This clonotype came up a few times. The CDR3 spells CSAQTPSGNNEQFF. CDR3 DNA sequence: TGCAGTGCCCAGACGCCTAGCGGAAACAATGAGCAGTTCTTC. The V call is TRBV20-1, the J call TRBJ2-1; TRBD2 matches at 7 bases. The CDR3 covers 14 residues. Per the germline V gene, CDR1 is DFQATT and CDR2 is SNEGSKA (reference sequence). The junction had 10 bases not matched to a gene; V was cut back by 6 bases and J by 5 bases.

The chain uses TRBV27 and TRBJ2-5, with 7 bases fitting TRBD2. Losses at the gene ends were 7 bases for V and 2 bases for J; bases not matched to a gene: 7. Germline values: CDR1 MNHEY, CDR2 SMNVEV (reference sequence). The CDR3 runs to 14 residues. For the CDR3, the DNA is TGTGCCAGCATGTCACTAGCGCCTCAAGAGACCCAGTACTTC. Residues: CASMSLAPQETQYF.

This clonotype showed up just a few times. V and J are TRBV5-1 and TRBJ2-1; 9 bases are a match to TRBD2. This CDR3 has 15 residues. V dropped 4 bases and J dropped 6; count of bases not matched to a gene: 8. Per germline, CDR1 SGHRS and CDR2 YFSETQ. Here the CDR3 DNA reads TGCGCCAGCAGCGCCGGGACTAGCTCTTCCAATGAGCAGTTCTTC. It yields the protein CASSAGTSSSNEQFF.

The CDR3: CASRDRQGNEAFF. In DNA form, the CDR3 reads TGCGCCAGCAGAGATAGACAGGGTAATGAAGCTTTCTTT. The rearrangement joins TRBV10-2 to TRBJ1-1, with 7 bases aligning to TRBD1. CDR3 length: 13 residues. V trimming: 6 bases; J trimming: 7 bases; junction bases outside the gene matches: 8. Looked up from germline, CDR1 is WSHSY and CDR2 is SAAADI.

In its sample, this clonotype was seen a few times. The chain carries TRBV7-8 and TRBJ1-2, with 8 bases identical to TRBD1. This CDR3 is 15 amino acids long. Germline V gene lookup returns CDR1 SGHVS and CDR2 FQNEAQ. V trimming: 5 bases; J trimming: 6 bases; junction bases outside the gene matches: 11. The CDR3 reads CASSRRSLGQDGYTF. CDR3 coding DNA: TGTGCCAGCAGCCGGAGGTCTCTGGGACAGGATGGCTACACCTTC.

This clonotype was seen a handful of times. The chain carries TRBV5-4 and TRBJ2-3; TRBD2 matches 9 bases. CDR1 is SGHNT and CDR2 is YYREEE in the germline V gene (reference sequence). With 4 bases clipped from V and 3 bases from J, the junction kept 9 bases outside the gene matches. The CDR3 length is 16 residues. As DNA, the CDR3 is TGTGCCAGCAGCCGAAGGCGGGGGGGCTCGACAGATACGCAGTATTTT. Translated, it gives CASSRRRGGSTDTQYF.

A few counts support this clonotype. The gene calls are TRBV29-1 and TRBJ2-7; D possibly uses TRBD1 or TRBD2 (6 bases each). Trimming pared 8 bases from V and 10 bases from J, leaving 27 bases between. The CDR3 contains 14 residues. Per germline, CDR1 SQVTM and CDR2 ANQGSEA. CDR3 sequence (DNA): TGCAGCACCATAGGGGGTAGTAGCGGAAGCCCACAGTACTTC. Protein sequence: CSTIGGSSGSPQYF.

The table lists this clonotype with many counts. The chain has TRBV12-3 or TRBV12-4 and TRBJ2-1; 9 nucleotides align to TRBD2. The CDR3 contains 14 residues. V lost 3 bases and J lost 5; bases outside the gene matches: 2. The CDR3: CASSFLAGNNEQFF. The DNA of the CDR3 is TGTGCCAGCAGTTTTCTAGCGGGAAACAATGAGCAGTTCTTC.

The sample holds a few counts of this clonotype. The chain combines TRBV19 with TRBJ1-1, with D unresolved. Between the trimmed V and J ends, which lost 2 bases and 11 bases, there was a span of 12 bases. The length of the CDR3 is 12 residues. Germline lookup yields CDR1 LNHDA and CDR2 SQIVND (reference sequence). For the CDR3, the DNA is TGTGCCAGTAGTATAATAGGCAATCGGGCTTTCTTT. Encoded protein: CASSIIGNRAFF.

This clonotype was recorded a few times. The DNA of the CDR3 is TGTGCCAGCAGCGGAAGACAGTCTGGGGCCAACGTCCTGACTTTC. This gives the protein CASSGRQSGANVLTF. This chain connects TRBV28 to TRBJ2-6, with a possible D match to TRBD1 (5 bases). Germline assignment: CDR1 MDHEN and CDR2 SYDVKM. V was cut by 6 bases and J by 1 base, with 10 bases left in between. This CDR3 is 15 amino acids long.

The chain uses TRBV6-1 and TRBJ1-6, with 9 bases fitting TRBD1. The CDR3 length is 16 residues. From germline, CDR1 is MNHNS and CDR2 SASEGT. The junction had 5 bases not matched to a gene; V was cut back by 6 bases and J by 2 bases. In nucleotides, the CDR3 is TGTGCCAGCAGGGGACAGGGTGGTACCTATAATTCACCCCTCCACTTT. As protein: CASRGQGGTYNSPLHF.

This clonotype was detected only a few times. The CDR3 sequence: CASSLGAGGSTDTQYF. CDR3 in DNA: TGTGCCAGCAGCTTAGGAGCGGGGGGTTCCACAGATACGCAGTATTTT. This rearrangement joins TRBV7-3 to TRBJ2-3, with TRBD2 matching over 9 bases. The CDR3 is 16 residues long. The germline V gene encodes CDR1 SGHTA and CDR2 FQGTGA. V was clipped by 2 bases and J by 2 bases; unmatched bases: 5.

The sample holds a few counts of this clonotype. The chain couples TRBV11-1 to TRBJ2-1, with 8 bases aligning to TRBD2. Germline loops: CDR1 SGHAT, CDR2 FQDESV (reference sequence). The CDR3 is made up of 14 amino acids. V was clipped by 5 bases and J by 5 bases; unmatched bases: 5. In nucleotides, the CDR3 is TGTGCCAGCAGCAGCCGGGGGGGGGACAATGAGCAGTTCTTC. It specifies CASSSRGGDNEQFF.

This clonotype has a handful of counts. Here the CDR3 reads CASRTSADTQYF. The CDR3 bases are TGTGCCAGCAGAACCAGCGCAGATACGCAGTATTTT. The chain is built from TRBV12-3 or TRBV12-4 and TRBJ2-3; no definite D call. The CDR3 length is 12 residues. The V end was cut by 6 bases, the J end by 4 bases, with 8 bases between.

The rearrangement joins TRBV9 to TRBJ1-1; no clear D. The ends were cut back, 3 bases at V and 1 base at J, with 13 bases in the middle. CDR3 length: 15 amino acids. Germline CDR1 reads SGDLS; CDR2 reads YYNGEE. CDR3 nucleotide sequence: TGTGCCAGCAGCGCCGGAGTGGCAGGGAACACTGAAGCTTTCTTT. Its protein product is CASSAGVAGNTEAFF.

V usage is TRBV6-1 and J usage is TRBJ1-2, with D hard to call. V lost 5 bases and J lost 4, with 14 bases in between. The CDR3 runs to 14 residues. Germline V gives CDR1 MNHNS, CDR2 SASEGT. This chain's CDR3 is CASSPTSSAYGYTF. The CDR3, as DNA: TGTGCCAGCAGTCCTACTTCCTCCGCCTATGGCTACACCTTC.

This clonotype has ten or more counts. The chain uses TRBV12-3 or TRBV12-4 and TRBJ2-1; D ambiguous. Deletions cut 3 bases from V and 5 bases from J, with 8 bases between. This CDR3 comprises 13 residues. The CDR3 region has the DNA TGTGCCAGCAGTTTTTTATTGGACAATGAGCAGTTCTTC. This gives the protein CASSFLLDNEQFF.

This clonotype was detected a few times. V is TRBV4-1 and J is TRBJ1-2, with TRBD1 matching over 11 bases. V gave up 3 bases and J gave up 8 bases; unmatched junction bases: 11. The germline CDR1 and CDR2 sequences are MGHRA and YSYEKL. The CDR3 has 16 residues. CDR3 protein: CASSQGGQGAGYGYTF. CDR3 DNA sequence: TGCGCCAGCAGCCAGGGCGGACAGGGGGCAGGATACGGCTACACCTTC.

In the case of this clonotype: At one of its ends the junction is not consistent with the germline gene, which may arise from a read error. CDR3 coding DNA: TGTGCCAGCAGCGGACAGTTCTCTAACTATGCCTACACCTTC. As protein: CASSGQFSNYAYTF. This chain uses TRBV12-3 or TRBV12-4 with TRBJ1-2; a weak D match, TRBD1 (6 bases). The CDR3 covers 14 residues.

This clonotype was recorded a few times. This chain links TRBV25-1 with TRBJ2-5; 7 bases fit TRBD2. The ends lost 7 bases at V and 4 bases at J; junction bases unmatched: 12. The CDR3 contains 15 residues. The germline CDR1 and CDR2 sequences are MGHDK and SYGVNS. The CDR3 nucleotides read TGTGCCAGCACCCCCAACTCAGCGGGGACAGAGACCCAGTACTTC. This gives the protein CASTPNSAGTETQYF.

This clonotype was observed at least ten times. The chain combines TRBV7-2 with TRBJ1-6; D uncertain. Germline V gene sequence: CDR1 SGHTA, CDR2 FQGNSA. The CDR3 runs to 14 residues. V was pared by 2 bases and J by 5 bases, with 7 bases between. Here the CDR3 DNA reads TGTGCCAGCAGCTTACAACGGAATAATTCACCCCTCCACTTT. Residues: CASSLQRNNSPLHF.